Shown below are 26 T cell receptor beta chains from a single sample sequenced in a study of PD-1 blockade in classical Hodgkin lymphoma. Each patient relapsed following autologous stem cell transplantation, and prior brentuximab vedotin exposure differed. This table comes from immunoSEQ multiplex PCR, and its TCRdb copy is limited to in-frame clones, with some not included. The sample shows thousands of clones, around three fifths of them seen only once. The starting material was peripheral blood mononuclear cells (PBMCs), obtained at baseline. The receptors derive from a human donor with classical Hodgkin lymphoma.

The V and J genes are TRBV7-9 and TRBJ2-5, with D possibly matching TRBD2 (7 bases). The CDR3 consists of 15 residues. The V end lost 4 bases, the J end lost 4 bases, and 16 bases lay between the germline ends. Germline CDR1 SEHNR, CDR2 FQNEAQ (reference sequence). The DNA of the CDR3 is TGTGCCAGCAGCTGGGCGGGAGAGGGGGGAGAGACCCAGTACTTC. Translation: CASSWAGEGGETQYF. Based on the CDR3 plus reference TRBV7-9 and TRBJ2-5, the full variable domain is DTGVSQNPRHKITKRGQNVTFRCDPISEHNRLYWYRQTLGQGPEFLTYFQNEAQLEKSRLLSDRFSAERPKGSFSTLEIQRTEQGDSAMYLCASSWAGEGGETQYFGPGTRLLVL.

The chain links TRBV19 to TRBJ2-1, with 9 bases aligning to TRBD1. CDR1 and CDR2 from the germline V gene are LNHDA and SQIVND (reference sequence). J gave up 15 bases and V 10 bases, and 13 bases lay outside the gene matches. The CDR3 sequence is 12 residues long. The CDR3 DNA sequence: TGTGCCACCGTCCCGGGACAGGGCCCAGCGTTCTTC. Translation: CATVPGQGPAFF. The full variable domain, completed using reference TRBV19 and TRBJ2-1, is DGGITQSPKYLFRKEGQNVTLSCEQNLNHDAMYWYRQDPGQGLRLIYYSQIVNDFQKGDIAEGYSVSREKKESFPLTVTSAQKNPTAFYLCATVPGQGPAFFGPGTRLTVL.

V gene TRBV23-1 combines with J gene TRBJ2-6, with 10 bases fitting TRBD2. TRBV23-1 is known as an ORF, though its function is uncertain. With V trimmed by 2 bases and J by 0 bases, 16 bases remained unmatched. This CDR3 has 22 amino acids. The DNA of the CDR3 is TGCGCCAGCAGTCAAAGTCAGGCTAGCGGGGGCAAACCAACCTCTGGGGCCAACGTCCTGACTTTC. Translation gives CASSQSQASGGKPTSGANVLTF.

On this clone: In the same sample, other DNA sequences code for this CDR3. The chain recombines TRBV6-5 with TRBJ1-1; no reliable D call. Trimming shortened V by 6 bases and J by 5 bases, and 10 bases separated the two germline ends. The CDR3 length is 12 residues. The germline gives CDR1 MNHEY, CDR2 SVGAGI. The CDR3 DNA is TGTGCCAGCAGCTTTGGAGGTACTGAAGCTTTCTTT. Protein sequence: CASSFGGTEAFF.

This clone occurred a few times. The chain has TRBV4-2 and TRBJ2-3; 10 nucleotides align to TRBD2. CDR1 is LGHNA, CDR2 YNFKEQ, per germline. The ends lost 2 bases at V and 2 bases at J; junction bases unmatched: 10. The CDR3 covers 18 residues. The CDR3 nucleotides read TGTGCCAGCAGCCAACCCGCCGGGAGCGGGAGGGCCACAGATACGCAGTATTTT. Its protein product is CASSQPAGSGRATDTQYF.

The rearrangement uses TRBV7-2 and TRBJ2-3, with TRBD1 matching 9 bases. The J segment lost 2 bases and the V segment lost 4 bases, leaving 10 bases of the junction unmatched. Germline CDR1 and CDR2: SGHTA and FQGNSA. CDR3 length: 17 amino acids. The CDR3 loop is CASSSRTGARTTDTQYF. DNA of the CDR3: TGTGCCAGCAGCTCCAGGACAGGGGCTAGGACCACAGATACGCAGTATTTT.

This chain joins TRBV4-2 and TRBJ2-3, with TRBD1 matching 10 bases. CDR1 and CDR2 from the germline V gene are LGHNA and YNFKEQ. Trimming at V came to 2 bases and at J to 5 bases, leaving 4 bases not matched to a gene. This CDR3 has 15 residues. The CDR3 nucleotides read TGTGCCAGCAGCCAATCCGGGACAGGGGTAGATACGCAGTATTTT. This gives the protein CASSQSGTGVDTQYF.

CDR3 DNA sequence: TGTGCCAGCAGCTCGGGACAGGGGAGCAATCAGCCCCAGCATTTT. This sequence encodes CASSSGQGSNQPQHF. The genes are TRBV7-6 and TRBJ1-5; 10 positions agree with TRBD1. The germline gives CDR1 SGHVS, CDR2 FNYEAQ. J lost 1 base, V lost 4 bases, and 1 base had no gene match. The CDR3 runs to 15 residues. Full variable domain (outside the CDR3, taken from reference TRBV7-6 and TRBJ1-5): GAGVSQSPRYKVTKRGQDVALRCDPISGHVSLYWYRQALGQGPEFLTYFNYEAQQDKSGLPNDRFSAERPEGSISTLTIQRTEQRDSAMYRCASSSGQGSNQPQHFGDGTRLSIL.

The CDR3 DNA reads TGTGCCAGTAAGGAGACGCCTGGGTCCTACAATGAGCAGTTCTTC. Amino acid sequence: CASKETPGSYNEQFF. V usage is TRBV19 and J usage is TRBJ2-1; D gene ambiguous. Trimming stripped 7 bases from V and 1 base from J, with 14 bases between. The germline V gene encodes CDR1 LNHDA and CDR2 SQIVND (reference sequence). The CDR3 runs to 15 residues.

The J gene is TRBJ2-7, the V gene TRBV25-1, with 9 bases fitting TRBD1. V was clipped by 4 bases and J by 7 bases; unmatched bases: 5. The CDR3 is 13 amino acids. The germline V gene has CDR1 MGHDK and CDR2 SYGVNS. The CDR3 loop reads CASSGGQGFEQYF. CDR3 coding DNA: TGTGCCAGCAGTGGGGGACAGGGTTTTGAGCAGTACTTC.

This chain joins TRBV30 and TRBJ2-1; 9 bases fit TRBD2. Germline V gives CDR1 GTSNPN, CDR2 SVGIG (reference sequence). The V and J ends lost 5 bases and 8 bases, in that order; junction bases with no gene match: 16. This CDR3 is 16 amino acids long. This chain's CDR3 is CAWLSRRSGRSHEQFF. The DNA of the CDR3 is TGTGCCTGGCTCTCCAGACGTAGCGGGAGAAGTCATGAGCAGTTCTTC.

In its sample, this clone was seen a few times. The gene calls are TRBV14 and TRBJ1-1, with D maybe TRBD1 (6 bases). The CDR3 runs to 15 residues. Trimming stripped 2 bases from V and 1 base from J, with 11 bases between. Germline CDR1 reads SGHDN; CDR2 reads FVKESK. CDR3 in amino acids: CASSQYRAPNTEAFF. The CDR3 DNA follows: TGTGCCAGCAGCCAATACAGGGCACCGAACACTGAAGCTTTCTTT.

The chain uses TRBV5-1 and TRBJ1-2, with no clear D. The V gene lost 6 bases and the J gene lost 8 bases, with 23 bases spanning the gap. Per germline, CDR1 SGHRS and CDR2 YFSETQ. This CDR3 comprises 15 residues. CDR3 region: CASTTTPGVQEGYTF. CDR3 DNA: TGCGCCAGCACGACAACGCCGGGAGTTCAGGAGGGCTACACCTTC.

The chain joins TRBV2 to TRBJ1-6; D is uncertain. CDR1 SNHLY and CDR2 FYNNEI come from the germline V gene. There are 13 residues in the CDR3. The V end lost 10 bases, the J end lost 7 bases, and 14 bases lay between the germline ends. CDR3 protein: CATQRSGNSPLHF. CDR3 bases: TGTGCCACCCAGCGTTCGGGGAATTCACCCCTCCACTTT.

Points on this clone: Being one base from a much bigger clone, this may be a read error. The DNA of the CDR3 is TGCAGCGTTGAAGATCTCCTGGTTAGCGGTTACAATGAGCAGTTCTTC. Amino acid sequence: CSVEDLLVSGYNEQFF. This chain joins TRBV29-1 and TRBJ2-1, with D maybe TRBD2 (6 bases). The CDR3 extends over 16 amino acids. The V gene lost 0 bases and the J gene lost 4 bases, with 16 bases spanning the gap. The germline V gene encodes CDR1 SQVTM and CDR2 ANQGSEA.

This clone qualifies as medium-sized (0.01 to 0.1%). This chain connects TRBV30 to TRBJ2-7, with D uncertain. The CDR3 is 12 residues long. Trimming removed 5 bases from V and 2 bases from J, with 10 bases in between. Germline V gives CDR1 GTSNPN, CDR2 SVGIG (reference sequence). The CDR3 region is CAWETNPYEQYF. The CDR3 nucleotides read TGTGCCTGGGAGACGAATCCCTACGAGCAGTACTTC.

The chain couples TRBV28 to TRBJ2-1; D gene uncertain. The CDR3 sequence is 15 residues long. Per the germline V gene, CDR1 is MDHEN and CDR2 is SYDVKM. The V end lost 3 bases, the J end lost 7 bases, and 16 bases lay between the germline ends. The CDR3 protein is CASSLPGSPRNEQFF. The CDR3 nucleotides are TGTGCCAGCAGTTTGCCCGGCAGTCCACGAAATGAGCAGTTCTTC.

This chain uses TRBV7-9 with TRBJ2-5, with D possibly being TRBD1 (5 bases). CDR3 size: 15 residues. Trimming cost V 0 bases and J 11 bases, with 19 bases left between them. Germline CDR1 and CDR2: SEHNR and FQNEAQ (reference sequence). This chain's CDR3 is CASSLALDTLREQYF. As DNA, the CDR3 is TGTGCCAGCAGCTTAGCGCTGGACACCCTTCGTGAGCAGTACTTC.

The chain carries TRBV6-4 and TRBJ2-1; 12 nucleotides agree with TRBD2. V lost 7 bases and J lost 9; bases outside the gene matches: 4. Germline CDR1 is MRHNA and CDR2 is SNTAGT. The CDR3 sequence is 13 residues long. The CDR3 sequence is CASTELAGGEQFF. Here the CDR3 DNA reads TGTGCCAGCACCGAACTAGCGGGAGGTGAGCAGTTCTTC.

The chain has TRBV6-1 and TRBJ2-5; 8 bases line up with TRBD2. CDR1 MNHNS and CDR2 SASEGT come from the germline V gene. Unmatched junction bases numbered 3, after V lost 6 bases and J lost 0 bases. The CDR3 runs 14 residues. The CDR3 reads CASRGGGYQETQYF. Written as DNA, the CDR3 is TGTGCCAGCAGGGGCGGGGGGTACCAAGAGACCCAGTACTTC.

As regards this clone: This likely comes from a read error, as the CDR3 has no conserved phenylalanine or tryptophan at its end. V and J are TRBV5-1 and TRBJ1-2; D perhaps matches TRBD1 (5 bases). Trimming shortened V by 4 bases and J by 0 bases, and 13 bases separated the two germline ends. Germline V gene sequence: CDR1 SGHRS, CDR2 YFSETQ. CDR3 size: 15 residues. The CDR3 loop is CASSGPGRTNYGYTL. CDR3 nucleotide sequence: TGCGCCAGCAGCGGACCGGGACGGACTAACTATGGCTACACCCTC.

CDR3 in amino acids: CASSRDTNTEAFF. In DNA form, the CDR3 reads TGTGCCAGCAGCAGGGACACGAACACTGAAGCTTTCTTT. The rearrangement links TRBV7-3 to TRBJ1-1; D possibly corresponds to TRBD1 (6 bases). This CDR3 region has 13 residues. The germline CDR1 and CDR2 sequences are SGHTA and FQGTGA. The V gene lost 5 bases and the J gene lost 1 base, with 8 bases spanning the gap.

This CDR3 reads CASRFGTSGTGELFF. Written as DNA, the CDR3 is TGTGCCAGCAGATTCGGGACTAGTGGGACCGGGGAGCTGTTTTTT. V gene TRBV7-8 combines with J gene TRBJ2-2, with TRBD2 identical over 8 bases. The CDR3 has 15 residues. Germline CDR1 SGHVS, CDR2 FQNEAQ. The V and J ends lost 6 bases and 5 bases, in that order; junction bases with no gene match: 8.

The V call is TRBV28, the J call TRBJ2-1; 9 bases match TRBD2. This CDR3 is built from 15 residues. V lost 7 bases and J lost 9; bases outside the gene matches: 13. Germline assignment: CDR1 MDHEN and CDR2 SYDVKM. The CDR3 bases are TGTGCCAGCACCCTTCCGCTAGCGGGGACGATTGAGCAGTTCTTC. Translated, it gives CASTLPLAGTIEQFF. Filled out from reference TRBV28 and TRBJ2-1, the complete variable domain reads DVKVTQSSRYLVKRTGEKVFLECVQDMDHENMFWYRQDPGLGLRLIYFSYDVKMKEKGDIPEGYSVSREKKERFSLILESASTNQTSMYLCASTLPLAGTIEQFFGPGTRLTVL.

CDR3 sequence reads: CASSRGQGNNEQFF. The CDR3 DNA sequence: TGTGCCAGCTCTCGGGGACAGGGAAACAATGAGCAGTTCTTC. The J gene is TRBJ2-1, the V gene TRBV18, with 9 bases matching TRBD1. The germline CDR1 and CDR2 sequences are KGHSH and LQKENI. The CDR3 contains 14 residues. J gave up 5 bases and V 6 bases, and 5 bases lay outside the gene matches. Full variable domain (missing parts from reference TRBV18 and TRBJ2-1): NAGVMQNPRHLVRRRGQEARLRCSPMKGHSHVYWYRQLPEEGLKFMVYLQKENIIDESGMPKERFSAEFPKEGPSILRIQQVVRGDSAAYFCASSRGQGNNEQFFGPGTRLTVL.

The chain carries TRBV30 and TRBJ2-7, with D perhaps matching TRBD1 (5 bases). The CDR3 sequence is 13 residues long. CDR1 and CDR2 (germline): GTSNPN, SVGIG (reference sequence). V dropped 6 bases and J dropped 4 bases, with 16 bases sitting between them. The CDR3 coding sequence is TGTGCCTGTTACGGCAGGGAAAGTTACGAGCAGTACTTC. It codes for CACYGRESYEQYF.